This T cell receptor beta chain was retrieved from a study of T cell responses to AZD1222 COVID-19 vaccine. Study findings and constraints: Without day 14 samples, only post-peak T cell repertoires were studied. Vaccine-associated CD4 TCRs ranged over spike, dominating at 160-218 and 743-854. In the spike-specific TCR repertoire, nearly half reportedly target unmutated variant regions.

Assay: immunoSEQ multiplex PCR; the TCRdb copy retains only in-frame clones and omits some. The repertoire holds approximately 160,000 clones, 75% to 95% seen once, with about 2.8% in the top ten. Worth noting for this clone: Its matching antigen is unknown.

Germline V lookup: CDR1 SEHNR, CDR2 FQNEAQ (reference sequence). This CDR3 region has 14 residues. Trimming cost V 6 bases and J 6 bases; bases outside gene matches: 3. The rearrangement uses TRBV7-9 and TRBJ2-2; 11 bases line up with TRBD2. The TCR comes from an adult in good health. Source: peripheral blood, taken on day 0 of AZD1222 vaccination. CDR3 sequence: CASSPTSGAGELFF. CDR3 DNA: TGTGCCAGCAGTCCGACTAGCGGGGCCGGGGAGCTGTTTTTT. The complete variable domain, with remaining parts taken from reference TRBV7-9 and TRBJ2-2, reads DTGVSQNPRHKITKRGQNVTFRCDPISEHNRLYWYRQTLGQGPEFLTYFQNEAQLEKSRLLSDRFSAERPKGSFSTLEIQRTEQGDSAMYLCASSPTSGAGELFFGEGSRLTVL.